This T cell receptor (beta chain) was observed in a study of blood T cell repertoires in COVID-19. Study in general: Sites in the United States, Italy and Spain provided acute and convalescent COVID-19 samples.

Individuals aged about 18 to 100 years were recruited from about two dozen US areas. Authors' data handling: Reference gene primers were amplified, and this amplification served to estimate nucleated cell counts. Here immunoSEQ multiplex PCR was the method, and the copy in TCRdb shows in-frame clones only, minus some. That table gives V, J and clone size, and the DNA gave D and trimming. The sample contains about 180,000 clones, 86% of which appear only once. The germline V gene encodes CDR1 LNHDA and CDR2 SQIVND (reference sequence). Trimming shortened V by 5 bases and J by 5 bases, and 18 bases separated the two germline ends. This CDR3 region has 16 residues.

The sequence derives from a woman under 40 who had recovered from COVID-19. The sequencing input was PBMCs or T cells enriched from blood (not recorded which). V is TRBV19 and J is TRBJ1-4; a weak D match, TRBD1 (6 bases). CDR3 DNA sequence: TGTGCCAGTAGTCCCCCCTGGGGGGGGCGGAATGAAAAACTGTTTTTT. Encoded protein: CASSPPWGGRNEKLFF.